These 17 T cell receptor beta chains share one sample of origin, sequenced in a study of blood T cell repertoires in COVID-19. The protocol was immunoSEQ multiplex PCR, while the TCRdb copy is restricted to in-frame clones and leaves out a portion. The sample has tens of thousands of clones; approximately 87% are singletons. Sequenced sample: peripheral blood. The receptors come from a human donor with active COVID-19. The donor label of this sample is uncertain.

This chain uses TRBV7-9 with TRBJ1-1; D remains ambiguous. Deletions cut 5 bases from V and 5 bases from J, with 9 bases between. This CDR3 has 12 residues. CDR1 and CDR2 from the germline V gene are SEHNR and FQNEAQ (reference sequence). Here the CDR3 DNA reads TGTGCCAGCAGCACCAGAAATACTGAAGCTTTCTTT. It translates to CASSTRNTEAFF.

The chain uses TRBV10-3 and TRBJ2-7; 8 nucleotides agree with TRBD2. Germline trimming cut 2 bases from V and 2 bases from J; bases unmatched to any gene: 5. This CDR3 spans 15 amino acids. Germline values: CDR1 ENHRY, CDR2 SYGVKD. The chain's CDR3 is CAISESAGGAYEQYF. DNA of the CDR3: TGTGCCATCAGTGAGAGTGCGGGAGGAGCCTACGAGCAGTACTTC.

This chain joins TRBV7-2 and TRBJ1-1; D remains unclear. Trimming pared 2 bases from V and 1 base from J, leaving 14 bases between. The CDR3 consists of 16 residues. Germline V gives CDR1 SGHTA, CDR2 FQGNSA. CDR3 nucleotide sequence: TGTGCCAGCAGCTTAACCCGGGGTTCCGGGAACACTGAAGCTTTCTTT. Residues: CASSLTRGSGNTEAFF.

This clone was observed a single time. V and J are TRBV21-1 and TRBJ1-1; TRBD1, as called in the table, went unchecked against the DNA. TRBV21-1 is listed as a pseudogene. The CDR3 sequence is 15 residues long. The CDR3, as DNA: TGTGCCAGCAGCAAATTTCAGGGGGGGAACACTGAAGCTTTCTTT. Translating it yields CASSKFQGGNTEAFF.

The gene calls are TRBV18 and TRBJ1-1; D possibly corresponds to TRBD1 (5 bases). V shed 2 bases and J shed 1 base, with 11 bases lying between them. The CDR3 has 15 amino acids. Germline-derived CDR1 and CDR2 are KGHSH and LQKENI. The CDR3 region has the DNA TGTGCCAGCTCACCAGCGGGGGTTTGGAACACTGAAGCTTTCTTT. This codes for CASSPAGVWNTEAFF.

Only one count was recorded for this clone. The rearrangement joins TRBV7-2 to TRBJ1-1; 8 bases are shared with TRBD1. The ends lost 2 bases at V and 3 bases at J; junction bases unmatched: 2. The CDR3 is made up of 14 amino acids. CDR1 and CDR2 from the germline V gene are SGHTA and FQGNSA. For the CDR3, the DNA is TGTGCCAGCAGCTTACGACAGGGGTACACTGAAGCTTTCTTT. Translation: CASSLRQGYTEAFF.

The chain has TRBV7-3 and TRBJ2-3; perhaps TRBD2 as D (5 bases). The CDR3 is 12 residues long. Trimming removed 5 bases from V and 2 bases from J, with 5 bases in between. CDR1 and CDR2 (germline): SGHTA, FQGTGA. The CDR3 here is CASSRDTDTQYF. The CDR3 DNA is TGTGCCAGCAGCCGGGACACAGATACGCAGTATTTT.

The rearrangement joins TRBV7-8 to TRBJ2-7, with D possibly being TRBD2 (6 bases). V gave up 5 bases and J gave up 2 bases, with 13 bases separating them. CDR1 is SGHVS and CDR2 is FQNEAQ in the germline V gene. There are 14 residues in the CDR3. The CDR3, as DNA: TGTGCCAGCAGCACGACTAGTGTAACCTACGAGCAGTACTTC. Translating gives CASSTTSVTYEQYF.

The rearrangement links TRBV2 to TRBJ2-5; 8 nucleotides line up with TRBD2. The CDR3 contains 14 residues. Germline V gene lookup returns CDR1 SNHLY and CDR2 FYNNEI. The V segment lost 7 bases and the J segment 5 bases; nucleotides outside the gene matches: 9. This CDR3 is CASKLAGGGETQYF. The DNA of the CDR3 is TGTGCCAGCAAACTTGCGGGGGGAGGGGAGACCCAGTACTTC.

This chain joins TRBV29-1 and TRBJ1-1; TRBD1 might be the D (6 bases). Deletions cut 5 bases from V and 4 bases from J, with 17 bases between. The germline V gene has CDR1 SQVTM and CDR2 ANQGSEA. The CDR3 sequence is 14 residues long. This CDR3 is CSVKPEGGSTEAFF. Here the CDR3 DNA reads TGCAGCGTTAAACCCGAGGGGGGGAGCACTGAAGCTTTCTTT.

This chain's CDR3 is CASSLTHSSYNEQFF. In DNA form, the CDR3 reads TGTGCCAGCAGCTTAACCCACAGCTCCTACAATGAGCAGTTCTTC. The chain couples TRBV7-3 to TRBJ2-1, with D uncertain. The V gene lost 0 bases and the J gene lost 0 bases, with 6 bases spanning the gap. Germline V gene sequence: CDR1 SGHTA, CDR2 FQGTGA. CDR3 length: 15 amino acids. The whole variable domain, remainder taken from reference TRBV7-3 and TRBJ2-1, is GAGVSQTPSNKVTEKGKYVELRCDPISGHTALYWYRQSLGQGPEFLIYFQGTGAADDSGLPNDRFFAVRPEGSVSTLKIQRTERGDSAVYLCASSLTHSSYNEQFFGPGTRLTVL.

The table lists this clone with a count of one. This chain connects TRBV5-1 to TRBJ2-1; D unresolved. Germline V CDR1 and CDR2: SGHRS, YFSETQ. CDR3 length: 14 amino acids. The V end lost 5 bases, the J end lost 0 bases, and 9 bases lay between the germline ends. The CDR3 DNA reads TGCGCCAGCAGGGGCACCCTCTCCTACAATGAGCAGTTCTTC. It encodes CASRGTLSYNEQFF.

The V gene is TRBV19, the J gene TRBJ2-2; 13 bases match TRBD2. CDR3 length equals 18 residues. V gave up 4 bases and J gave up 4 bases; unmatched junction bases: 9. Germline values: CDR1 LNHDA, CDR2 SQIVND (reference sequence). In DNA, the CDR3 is TGTGCCAGTAGTAGGACTAGCGGGGGCGCCAGGGCCACCGGGGAGCTGTTTTTT. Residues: CASSRTSGGARATGELFF.

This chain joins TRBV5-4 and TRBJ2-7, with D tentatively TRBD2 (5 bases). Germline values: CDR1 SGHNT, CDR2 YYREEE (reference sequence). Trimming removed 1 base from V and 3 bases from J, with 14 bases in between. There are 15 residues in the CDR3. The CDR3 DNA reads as TGTGCCAGCAGCTTGCCGTCTAGCTCAGACTACGAGCAGTACTTC. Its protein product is CASSLPSSSDYEQYF.

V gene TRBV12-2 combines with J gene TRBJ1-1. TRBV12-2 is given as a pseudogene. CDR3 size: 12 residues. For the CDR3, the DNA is TGTGCAAGTTCCCGCTCGACACGGGGTGCTTTCTTT. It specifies CASSRSTRGAFF.

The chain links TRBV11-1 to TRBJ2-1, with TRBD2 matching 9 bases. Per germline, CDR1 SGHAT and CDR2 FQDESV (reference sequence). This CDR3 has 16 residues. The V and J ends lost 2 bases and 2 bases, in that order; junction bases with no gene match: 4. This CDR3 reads CASSLIPSGTYNEQFF. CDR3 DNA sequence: TGTGCCAGCAGCTTAATCCCTAGCGGGACCTACAATGAGCAGTTCTTC. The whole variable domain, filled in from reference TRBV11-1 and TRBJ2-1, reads EAEVAQSPRYKITEKSQAVAFWCDPISGHATLYWYRQILGQGPELLVQFQDESVVDDSQLPKDRFSAERLKGVDSTLKIQPAELGDSAMYLCASSLIPSGTYNEQFFGPGTRLTVL.

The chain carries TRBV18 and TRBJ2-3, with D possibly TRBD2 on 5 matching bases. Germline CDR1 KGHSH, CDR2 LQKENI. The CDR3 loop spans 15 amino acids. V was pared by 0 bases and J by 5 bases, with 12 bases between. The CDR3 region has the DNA TGTGCCAGCTCACCACCTTCGCGGGTACAAGATACGCAGTATTTT. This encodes CASSPPSRVQDTQYF.